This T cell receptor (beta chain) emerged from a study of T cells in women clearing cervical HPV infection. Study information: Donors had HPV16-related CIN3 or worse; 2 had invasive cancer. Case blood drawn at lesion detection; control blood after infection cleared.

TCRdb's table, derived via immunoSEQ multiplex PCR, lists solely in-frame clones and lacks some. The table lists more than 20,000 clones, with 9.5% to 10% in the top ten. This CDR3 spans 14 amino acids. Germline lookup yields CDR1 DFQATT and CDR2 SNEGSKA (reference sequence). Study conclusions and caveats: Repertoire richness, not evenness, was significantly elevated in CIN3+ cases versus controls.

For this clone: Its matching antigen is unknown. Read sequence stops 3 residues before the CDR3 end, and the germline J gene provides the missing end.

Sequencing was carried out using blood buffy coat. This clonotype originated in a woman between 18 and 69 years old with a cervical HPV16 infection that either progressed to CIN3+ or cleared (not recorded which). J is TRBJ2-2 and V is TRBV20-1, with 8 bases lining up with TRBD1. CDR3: CSAIDRTGWEKLFF. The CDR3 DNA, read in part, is TGCAGTGCCATTGACAGGACAGGGTGGGAAAAG.